These 24 T cell receptor beta chains came from one sample sequenced in a study of cytomegalovirus exposure and HLA in healthy donors. The PCR ran on 60 Vbeta and 13 Jbeta primers. The table came from immunoSEQ multiplex PCR; TCRdb's copy has only in-frame clones and leaves some out. The data hold more than 85,000 clones, with about 80% observed a single time. The sequenced sample consisted of PBMCs. Receptors were obtained from a man younger than 40 in good health and CMV-seronegative.

This sequence joins TRBV10-3 and TRBJ2-7; D perhaps matches TRBD1 (6 bases). Trimming took 4 bases from V and 0 from J, leaving 13 bases between them. This CDR3 has 15 residues. The germline V gene encodes CDR1 ENHRY and CDR2 SYGVKD. DNA of the CDR3: TGTGCCATCAGTGTCGGACAGCCGTACTCCTACGAGCAGTACTTC. It specifies CAISVGQPYSYEQYF.

About this clone itself: The sample holds other DNA sequences that translate to the same CDR3. The chain carries TRBV27 and TRBJ2-5, with a tentative D call TRBD1 (6 bases). V was cut by 3 bases and J by 4 bases, with 6 bases left in between. This CDR3 spans 12 amino acids. Germline V lookup: CDR1 MNHEY, CDR2 SMNVEV (reference sequence). The CDR3 sequence: CASSLTGETQYF. In DNA form, the CDR3 reads TGTGCCAGCAGTTTGACAGGAGAGACCCAGTACTTC.

The CDR3: CAWTVMGASTEAFF. The CDR3, as DNA: TGTGCCTGGACCGTCATGGGGGCGAGCACTGAAGCTTTCTTT. The chain employs TRBV30 and TRBJ1-1, with TRBD1 as a possible D gene (6 bases). This CDR3 spans 14 amino acids. Germline lookup yields CDR1 GTSNPN and CDR2 SVGIG (reference sequence). Trimming took off 4 bases at V and 4 bases at J, with 16 bases between the two ends.

This clone occurred a few times. The J gene is TRBJ1-4, the V gene TRBV30; maybe TRBD1 (5 bases). Per germline, CDR1 GTSNPN and CDR2 SVGIG (reference sequence). There are 13 residues in the CDR3. Between the trimmed V and J ends, which lost 5 bases and 7 bases, there was a span of 14 bases. The CDR3 is CAWRQSMGEKLFF. DNA for the CDR3: TGTGCCTGGCGACAGTCGATGGGTGAAAAACTGTTTTTT.

The gene calls are TRBV29-1 and TRBJ2-3; perhaps TRBD2 as D (6 bases). The germline CDR1 and CDR2 sequences are SQVTM and ANQGSEA. CDR3 length equals 12 residues. V lost 1 base, J lost 15 bases, and 17 bases lay in between. CDR3 bases: TGCAGCGTTGAAGGTTCCGGGACTGAGACCTATTTT. Encoded protein: CSVEGSGTETYF.

This clone came up once. The CDR3 loop reads CASSIAERADTQYF. In nucleotides, the CDR3 is TGTGCCAGCAGTATAGCGGAGCGGGCAGATACGCAGTATTTT. The chain joins TRBV2 to TRBJ2-3; TRBD2 is a possible D gene (6 bases). From germline, CDR1 is SNHLY and CDR2 FYNNEI. The length of the CDR3 is 14 residues. The germline V and J ends were trimmed by 5 bases and 4 bases, with 13 bases remaining between them.

This clone was seen a single time. The chain has TRBV11-1 and TRBJ2-5, with D possibly matching TRBD1 (5 bases). Trimming took off 2 bases at V and 2 bases at J, with 6 bases between the two ends. The CDR3 sequence is 13 residues long. The germline V gene encodes CDR1 SGHAT and CDR2 FQDESV (reference sequence). CDR3 nucleotides: TGTGCCAGCAGCTTAAGACAGCAAGAGACCCAGTACTTC. It is translated as CASSLRQQETQYF.

The J gene is TRBJ1-5, the V gene TRBV12-5, with D possibly TRBD1 on 5 matching bases. Germline V gene data show CDR1 as LGHNT and CDR2 as FRNRAP. The CDR3 runs to 18 residues. V lost 0 bases and J 0 bases, leaving 15 bases between the germline ends. The CDR3 nucleotides read TGTGCTAGTGGTTTGGTTATGGGGGAGGGGAATAGCAATCAGCCCCAGCATTTT. This sequence encodes CASGLVMGEGNSNQPQHF.

The J gene is TRBJ1-5, the V gene TRBV7-2, with 7 bases aligning to TRBD1. This CDR3 spans 14 amino acids. The germline gives CDR1 SGHTA, CDR2 FQGNSA. V lost 5 bases to trimming and J lost 4 bases; unmatched junction nucleotides: 5. Here the CDR3 reads CASSGGQINQPQHF. The DNA for the CDR3 is TGTGCCAGCAGCGGGGGACAGATTAATCAGCCCCAGCATTTT.

The J gene is TRBJ2-7, the V gene TRBV19, with 14 bases identical to TRBD2. CDR1 is LNHDA and CDR2 is SQIVND in the germline V gene (reference sequence). Trimming cost V 7 bases and J 0 bases; bases outside gene matches: 11. CDR3 length equals 18 residues. The CDR3 sequence is CASNQPGLAGASSYEQYF. The CDR3 region has the DNA TGTGCCAGTAACCAACCGGGACTAGCGGGAGCGAGCTCCTACGAGCAGTACTTC.

The rearrangement links TRBV15 to TRBJ2-2, with D possibly matching TRBD1 (6 bases). Trimming shortened V by 3 bases and J by 5 bases, and 16 bases separated the two germline ends. This CDR3 has 16 amino acids. Looked up from germline, CDR1 is LNHNV and CDR2 is YYDKDF (reference sequence). CDR3: CATSSHRVWGTGELFF. For the CDR3, the DNA is TGTGCCACCAGCAGCCACAGGGTCTGGGGTACCGGGGAGCTGTTTTTT.

This clone was counted between two and nine times. V gene TRBV2 combines with J gene TRBJ1-1; D ambiguous. CDR3 length equals 14 residues. V was trimmed by 4 bases and J by 4 bases, leaving 13 bases between them. Germline CDR1 reads SNHLY; CDR2 reads FYNNEI. DNA for the CDR3: TGTGCCAGCAGTGTAGCTGGGGAGGGCACTGAAGCTTTCTTT. As protein: CASSVAGEGTEAFF.

This clone was observed a handful of times. The V call is TRBV29-1, the J call TRBJ2-2, with 8 bases matching TRBD1. V shed 1 base, J shed 2 bases, and the junction held 6 bases outside the gene matches. CDR3 length equals 16 residues. CDR1 is SQVTM, CDR2 ANQGSEA, per germline. Written as DNA, the CDR3 is TGCAGCGTTGAAGGCTGGACAGGGAGTAACACCGGGGAGCTGTTTTTT. The encoded protein is CSVEGWTGSNTGELFF.

This chain links TRBV5-4 with TRBJ2-2, with TRBD1 matching 10 bases. This CDR3 has 15 amino acids. CDR1 SGHNT and CDR2 YYREEE come from the germline V gene (reference sequence). After removal of 4 bases from V and 6 bases from J, the junction contained 6 bases not matched to a gene. CDR3 sequence (DNA): TGTGCCAGCAGCGTAAGGACAGGGGGTGCCGGGGAGCTGTTTTTT. Encoded protein: CASSVRTGGAGELFF.

The chain combines TRBV10-3 with TRBJ2-5; D unclear. The CDR3 length is 11 residues. The V gene's germline CDR1 is ENHRY and CDR2 SYGVKD. V was shortened by 8 bases and J by 1 base, with 5 bases between the two germline ends. The CDR3 is CAIGTQETQYF. The DNA of the CDR3 is TGTGCCATCGGCACCCAAGAGACCCAGTACTTC.

This rearrangement joins TRBV6-1 to TRBJ2-4, with 7 bases aligning to TRBD2. The CDR3 is made up of 14 amino acids. Germline V gene sequence: CDR1 MNHNS, CDR2 SASEGT. The ends lost 4 bases at V and 6 bases at J; junction bases unmatched: 6. CDR3 coding DNA: TGTGCCAGCAGTGGAGGCGGGGGAGGAAACATTCAGTACTTC. It encodes CASSGGGGGNIQYF.

CDR3: CASSRNLRGQETQYF. The CDR3 DNA sequence: TGTGCCAGCAGTCGGAACCTGCGGGGCCAAGAGACCCAGTACTTC. This sequence joins TRBV7-9 and TRBJ2-5; maybe TRBD2 (6 bases). This CDR3 spans 15 amino acids. Trimming stripped 6 bases from V and 1 base from J, with 15 bases between. CDR1 and CDR2 (germline): SEHNR, FQNEAQ (reference sequence).

V gene TRBV18 combines with J gene TRBJ2-5; 7 bases map to TRBD2. CDR3 length: 15 amino acids. V lost 3 bases and J lost 1; bases outside the gene matches: 5. In germline, CDR1 is KGHSH, CDR2 LQKENI. CDR3 nucleotide sequence: TGTGCCAGCTCACCTCAGGGAGGGGCCCAAGAGACCCAGTACTTC. Translating it yields CASSPQGGAQETQYF.

DNA of the CDR3: TGCGCCAGCAGCTTTGGGGGGACTAGTCTCGGCGAGCAGTACTTC. It yields the protein CASSFGGTSLGEQYF. This sequence joins TRBV5-1 and TRBJ2-7; 8 bases fit TRBD2. The CDR3 covers 15 residues. The junction had 10 bases not matched to a gene; V was cut back by 2 bases and J by 6 bases. CDR1 and CDR2 from the germline V gene are SGHRS and YFSETQ.

The chain has TRBV4-3 and TRBJ2-7; D is unclear. This CDR3 has 17 amino acids. V was cut by 0 bases and J by 2 bases, with 17 bases left in between. Germline V lookup: CDR1 LGHNA, CDR2 YSLEER. The CDR3 is CASSQDLSWAATYEQYF. For the CDR3, the DNA is TGCGCCAGCAGCCAAGATCTCTCCTGGGCAGCTACCTACGAGCAGTACTTC.

The rearrangement uses TRBV6-1 and TRBJ2-1; 12 positions match TRBD2. The CDR3 spans 17 residues. Germline assignment: CDR1 MNHNS and CDR2 SASEGT. The V gene end was trimmed by 2 bases and the J gene end by 4 bases; junction bases not matched to a gene: 6. CDR3 amino acids: CASSESLAGGPYNEQFF. The CDR3 DNA reads as TGTGCCAGCAGTGAAAGTCTAGCGGGAGGGCCTTACAATGAGCAGTTCTTC.

The V gene is TRBV11-2, the J gene TRBJ2-5; perhaps TRBD1 as D (6 bases). TRBJ2-7 matches the DNA end more closely, so the J call is doubtful. The CDR3 length is 15 residues. Looked up from germline, CDR1 is SGHAT and CDR2 is FQNNGV. The CDR3 sequence is CASSLNTGQTYEQYF. The CDR3 nucleotides read TGTGCCAGCAGCTTAAATACCGGACAGACCTACGAGCAGTACTTC.

This clone was seen only a few times. The CDR3 nucleotides read TGCACCAGCATCCTTATCTGGGGCCCTGAAGCTTTCTTT. Translating gives CTSILIWGPEAFF. The chain carries TRBV1 and TRBJ1-1; TRBD1, as called in the table, went unchecked against the DNA. TRBV1 has pseudogene status. The CDR3 is 13 residues long.

The genes are TRBV7-8 and TRBJ1-4, with D perhaps TRBD1 (5 bases). Germline V lookup: CDR1 SGHVS, CDR2 FQNEAQ. V was pared by 5 bases and J by 7 bases, with 14 bases between. The CDR3 spans 14 residues. CDR3 loop: CASSPAGQGEKLFF. Written as DNA, the CDR3 is TGTGCCAGCAGCCCGGCCGGTCAGGGTGAAAAACTGTTTTTT.